This T cell receptor (beta chain) was recorded in a study of blood T cell repertoires in COVID-19. Study context: Both acute and convalescent COVID-19 samples were obtained from the United States, Italy and Spain. PBMCs, B-cell-depleted T cells, or T cells provided the cDNA or gDNA that made up the material.

V lost 5 bases and J lost 0, with 11 bases in between. CDR1 is LNHDA, CDR2 SQIVND, per germline (reference sequence). CDR3 length: 15 amino acids. Authors' methods: Counts of nucleated cells, estimated from reference gene primer amplification, were obtained. Profiled with immunoSEQ multiplex PCR; TCRdb holds only in-frame clones, not every one. Clone size and the V and J calls come from that table; the DNA yielded D and trimming. The sample yields roughly 110,000 clones, 75% to 85% seen once. Material for sequencing was peripheral blood. This chain links TRBV19 with TRBJ1-5, with a possible D match to TRBD1 (6 bases). This TCR was sampled from a human donor in a cohort sampled during active COVID-19. The DNA of the CDR3 is TGTGCCAGTAGTCATGACAGGAGTAGCAATCAGCCCCAGCATTTT. Translation gives CASSHDRSSNQPQHF.